Following are 26 T cell receptor beta chains from one sample sequenced in a study of cytomegalovirus exposure and HLA in healthy donors. PCR used 60 Vbeta primers and 13 Jbeta primers. TCRdb's copy holds only in-frame clones and misses some; the assay was immunoSEQ multiplex PCR. The data hold some 180,000 clones, with 65% to 85% observed a single time. The sequenced sample was PBMCs. The receptors come from a female donor in good health and CMV-seronegative.

The rearrangement uses TRBV27 and TRBJ1-5; 12 bases agree with TRBD1. This CDR3 is 21 amino acids long. Germline trimming cut 6 bases from V and 6 bases from J; bases unmatched to any gene: 24. Germline V CDR1 and CDR2: MNHEY, SMNVEV (reference sequence). CDR3 sequence reads: CASSPIGTGGKEIGSIQPQHF. Here the CDR3 DNA reads TGTGCCAGCAGCCCTATAGGGACAGGGGGCAAGGAGATCGGTTCGATTCAGCCCCAGCATTTT.

The CDR3 coding sequence is TGTGCCAGCTCACCTTCTACAGGGCACTATGGCTACACCTTC. It encodes CASSPSTGHYGYTF. The J gene is TRBJ1-2, the V gene TRBV18, with D perhaps TRBD1 (6 bases). V lost 3 bases and J lost 3, with 11 bases in between. Germline V gene data show CDR1 as KGHSH and CDR2 as LQKENI. This CDR3 region has 14 residues.

This sequence joins TRBV18 and TRBJ1-4, with D unresolved. Germline CDR1 KGHSH, CDR2 LQKENI. The V end was cut by 4 bases, the J end by 0 bases, with 6 bases between. The CDR3 is 14 amino acids. The chain's CDR3 is CASSHTSTNEKLFF. The DNA for the CDR3 is TGTGCCAGCTCACACACCTCAACTAATGAAAAACTGTTTTTT.

This clone appeared a few times. The gene calls are TRBV13 and TRBJ1-2; D is uncertain. This CDR3 comprises 13 residues. Germline values: CDR1 PRHDT, CDR2 FYEKMQ (reference sequence). Trimming took 0 bases from V and 8 from J, leaving 10 bases between them. This CDR3 is CASSLGQLRGYTF. The CDR3 coding sequence is TGTGCCAGCAGCTTAGGACAGCTTCGGGGCTACACCTTC. Complete variable domain (other parts from reference TRBV13 and TRBJ1-2): AAGVIQSPRHLIKEKRETATLKCYPIPRHDTVYWYQQGPGQDPQFLISFYEKMQSDKGSIPDRFSAQQFSDYHSELNMSSLELGDSALYFCASSLGQLRGYTFGSGTRLTVV.

This clone was picked up one time. This chain joins TRBV4-1 and TRBJ2-3; 7 bases are shared with TRBD2. This CDR3 has 12 residues. Germline CDR1 MGHRA, CDR2 YSYEKL. The ends lost 4 bases at V and 5 bases at J; junction bases unmatched: 0. CDR3 nucleotide sequence: TGCGCCAGCAGCCCGGGGGGAGATACGCAGTATTTT. Protein sequence: CASSPGGDTQYF.

This clone was found once. V gene TRBV5-4 combines with J gene TRBJ2-2; 11 bases are shared with TRBD2. From germline, CDR1 is SGHNT and CDR2 YYREEE (reference sequence). This CDR3 has 19 residues. V lost 4 bases, J lost 5 bases, and 16 bases stayed unmatched. The CDR3 sequence: CASSAWTSGPPRGTGELFF. For the CDR3, the DNA is TGTGCCAGCAGCGCGTGGACTAGCGGGCCTCCTCGAGGGACCGGGGAGCTGTTTTTT.

This chain links TRBV11-1 with TRBJ2-5, with TRBD1 identical over 7 bases. Germline CDR1 is SGHAT and CDR2 is FQDESV (reference sequence). The V gene end was trimmed by 5 bases and the J gene end by 4 bases; junction bases not matched to a gene: 7. The length of the CDR3 is 14 residues. The CDR3 spells CASSLTGNPETQYF. The CDR3 DNA follows: TGTGCCAGCAGCCTGACAGGGAACCCAGAGACCCAGTACTTC.

V usage is TRBV5-1 and J usage is TRBJ2-4; perhaps TRBD1 as D (6 bases). This CDR3 has 19 amino acids. Per germline, CDR1 SGHRS and CDR2 YFSETQ. Trimming shortened V by 4 bases and J by 0 bases, and 23 bases separated the two germline ends. The CDR3 region has the DNA TGCGCCAGCAGCCGTCAGCTTGCTTCGGGACAAGTAGCCAAAAACATTCAGTACTTC. It is translated as CASSRQLASGQVAKNIQYF.

The rearrangement links TRBV30 to TRBJ1-2; tentatively, D is TRBD1 (6 bases). The CDR3 is 17 amino acids. The germline V and J ends were trimmed by 0 bases and 4 bases, with 21 bases remaining between them. Germline V CDR1 and CDR2: GTSNPN, SVGIG (reference sequence). The CDR3 reads CAWSVLGQGPPGYGYTF. CDR3 DNA sequence: TGTGCCTGGAGTGTACTGGGCCAGGGGCCCCCTGGCTATGGCTACACCTTC.

This chain joins TRBV5-6 and TRBJ2-1; 7 positions match TRBD1. V was pared by 2 bases and J by 5 bases, with 10 bases of the junction left unmatched. Germline-derived CDR1 and CDR2 are SGHDT and YYEEEE. The CDR3 has 16 residues. The CDR3 coding sequence is TGTGCCAGCAGCTTACAGGGGACACATAGGGACAATGAGCAGTTCTTC. Translation: CASSLQGTHRDNEQFF. The full variable domain, rest sourced from reference TRBV5-6 and TRBJ2-1, is DAGVTQSPTHLIKTRGQQVTLRCSPKSGHDTVSWYQQALGQGPQFIFQYYEEEERQRGNFPDRFSGHQFPNYSSELNVNALLLGDSALYLCASSLQGTHRDNEQFFGPGTRLTVL.

The chain couples TRBV9 to TRBJ1-3; 9 nucleotides line up with TRBD1. This CDR3 is built from 16 residues. Germline CDR1 and CDR2: SGDLS and YYNGEE. The V and J ends lost 0 bases and 8 bases, in that order; junction bases with no gene match: 9. The CDR3 DNA reads as TGTGCCAGCAGCGTAGCTGCGACAGGGGGTCCGTACACCATATATTTT. Residues: CASSVAATGGPYTIYF.

The rearrangement joins TRBV5-6 to TRBJ1-1, with a tentative D call TRBD1 (6 bases). The CDR3 is 12 residues long. The germline CDR1 and CDR2 sequences are SGHDT and YYEEEE. V was clipped by 1 base and J by 11 bases, with 12 bases between them. CDR3 nucleotide sequence: TGTGCCAGCAGCTTGACACAGGGAGAGGCTTTCTTT. Its translation is CASSLTQGEAFF.

Only a few counts were recorded for this clone. The chain links TRBV4-3 to TRBJ2-7; D perhaps matches TRBD2 (6 bases). The germline V and J ends were trimmed by 4 bases and 1 base, with 8 bases remaining between them. This CDR3 has 13 amino acids. CDR1 is LGHNA and CDR2 is YSLEER in the germline V gene. In nucleotides, the CDR3 is TGCGCCAGCAGCCTTAGCGGATCCTACGAGCAGTACTTC. Its translation is CASSLSGSYEQYF.

The table lists this clone with a few counts. This rearrangement joins TRBV27 to TRBJ2-7; 12 nucleotides align to TRBD1. The CDR3 consists of 15 residues. After removal of 1 base from V and 5 bases from J, the junction contained 3 bases not matched to a gene. Looked up from germline, CDR1 is MNHEY and CDR2 is SMNVEV (reference sequence). The CDR3 sequence: CASSLLGTGGDEQYF. CDR3 nucleotides: TGTGCCAGCAGTTTATTAGGGACAGGGGGCGACGAGCAGTACTTC.

Note on this clone: A read error may produce the germline difference seen at one junction end. CDR3 bases: TGTTCCAGCAGCTTAACTCAGGAATATGGCTACACCTTC. It encodes CSSSLTQEYGYTF. The genes are TRBV7-9 and TRBJ1-2, with D unclear. The CDR3 loop spans 13 amino acids. From germline, CDR1 is SEHNR and CDR2 FQNEAQ (reference sequence).

The chain links TRBV7-8 to TRBJ1-1, with 8 bases matching TRBD1. The CDR3 is 15 amino acids. Germline V gene data show CDR1 as SGHVS and CDR2 as FQNEAQ. V was clipped by 1 base and J by 4 bases; unmatched bases: 5. The CDR3 DNA follows: TGTGCCAGCAGCTTAGGTACAGGGGGGGGCACTGAAGCTTTCTTT. It is translated as CASSLGTGGGTEAFF.

The chain carries TRBV18 and TRBJ2-3, with 10 bases that match TRBD2. Losses at the gene ends were 3 bases for V and 4 bases for J; bases not matched to a gene: 13. The CDR3 has 18 residues. In germline, CDR1 is KGHSH, CDR2 LQKENI. For the CDR3, the DNA is TGTGCCAGCTCACCCGGTCTAGCGGGAGTCGGGAGGTCAGATACGCAGTATTTT. Translated, it gives CASSPGLAGVGRSDTQYF.

The chain carries TRBV19 and TRBJ1-2; 7 nucleotides agree with TRBD1. The ends lost 3 bases at V and 4 bases at J; junction bases unmatched: 14. The V gene's germline CDR1 is LNHDA and CDR2 SQIVND (reference sequence). This CDR3 spans 17 amino acids. The CDR3 DNA reads as TGTGCCAGTAGTATCAGGGGGACAGCGTTATCCCTCTATGGCTACACCTTC. It codes for CASSIRGTALSLYGYTF.

The gene calls are TRBV6-5 and TRBJ1-1, with TRBD1 matching over 9 bases. J gave up 2 bases and V 6 bases, and 4 bases lay outside the gene matches. The CDR3 has 14 amino acids. Germline CDR1 MNHEY, CDR2 SVGAGI. CDR3 in amino acids: CASRPGQGNTEAFF. CDR3 DNA: TGTGCCAGCAGGCCGGGACAGGGAAACACTGAAGCTTTCTTT.

The chain couples TRBV28 to TRBJ2-1; 7 bases are shared with TRBD2. Germline assignment: CDR1 MDHEN and CDR2 SYDVKM. CDR3 length: 15 residues. J was trimmed by 7 bases and V by 10 bases; bases with no gene match: 16. Written as DNA, the CDR3 is TGTGCCACCGCCCTCCGGGCTAGCGGAACAAATGAGCAGTTCTTC. Translation gives CATALRASGTNEQFF.

In this sample, this clone turned up a few times. This chain uses TRBV7-9 with TRBJ2-1, with 8 positions matching TRBD1. J gave up 0 bases and V 4 bases, and 2 bases lay outside the gene matches. There are 15 residues in the CDR3. Germline CDR1 and CDR2: SEHNR and FQNEAQ (reference sequence). CDR3 in amino acids: CASSSTGGSYNEQFF. CDR3 bases: TGTGCCAGCAGCTCAACAGGGGGCTCCTACAATGAGCAGTTCTTC.

The chain uses TRBV29-1 and TRBJ2-2, with D tentatively TRBD1 (5 bases). CDR3 size: 12 residues. The ends were cut back, 4 bases at V and 5 bases at J, with 8 bases in the middle. In germline, CDR1 is SQVTM, CDR2 ANQGSEA. CDR3 loop: CSVVGDTGELFF. The CDR3 DNA follows: TGCAGCGTTGTAGGGGATACCGGGGAGCTGTTTTTT.

V gene TRBV27 combines with J gene TRBJ2-1, with a tentative D call TRBD2 (5 bases). Looked up from germline, CDR1 is MNHEY and CDR2 is SMNVEV (reference sequence). CDR3 length: 14 amino acids. V lost 5 bases and J lost 3, with 11 bases in between. The CDR3 DNA sequence: TGTGCCAGCAGTACCAAGGACTTCTACAATGAGCAGTTCTTC. This codes for CASSTKDFYNEQFF.

The chain recombines TRBV5-6 with TRBJ2-5; TRBD1 aligns across 7 bases. Germline trimming cut 4 bases from V and 5 bases from J; bases unmatched to any gene: 5. The germline gives CDR1 SGHDT, CDR2 YYEEEE. This CDR3 is built from 13 residues. Here the CDR3 DNA reads TGTGCCAGCAGCGCACAGGGGTGGGAGACCCAGTACTTC. Translated: CASSAQGWETQYF.

Notes on this clone: This specimen includes other DNA sequences encoding the same CDR3. The chain combines TRBV12-5 with TRBJ1-1; 10 bases map to TRBD1. The trim removed 5 bases at V and 3 bases at J, leaving 21 bases unmatched. Germline V lookup: CDR1 LGHNT, CDR2 FRNRAP. The CDR3 has 20 amino acids. The CDR3 DNA follows: TGTGCTAGTGGTCCTACTCTTACCCCGACAGGGGGCGAAGGGGACACTGAAGCTTTCTTT. Translated: CASGPTLTPTGGEGDTEAFF.

CDR3 in DNA: TGTGCCAGCAGTGCCGTAGACAGGGCCCCCTACGAGCAGTACTTC. Translation: CASSAVDRAPYEQYF. The genes are TRBV28 and TRBJ2-7, with 7 positions matching TRBD1. CDR3 size: 15 residues. V was clipped by 5 bases and J by 2 bases; unmatched bases: 9. CDR1 is MDHEN, CDR2 SYDVKM, per germline.